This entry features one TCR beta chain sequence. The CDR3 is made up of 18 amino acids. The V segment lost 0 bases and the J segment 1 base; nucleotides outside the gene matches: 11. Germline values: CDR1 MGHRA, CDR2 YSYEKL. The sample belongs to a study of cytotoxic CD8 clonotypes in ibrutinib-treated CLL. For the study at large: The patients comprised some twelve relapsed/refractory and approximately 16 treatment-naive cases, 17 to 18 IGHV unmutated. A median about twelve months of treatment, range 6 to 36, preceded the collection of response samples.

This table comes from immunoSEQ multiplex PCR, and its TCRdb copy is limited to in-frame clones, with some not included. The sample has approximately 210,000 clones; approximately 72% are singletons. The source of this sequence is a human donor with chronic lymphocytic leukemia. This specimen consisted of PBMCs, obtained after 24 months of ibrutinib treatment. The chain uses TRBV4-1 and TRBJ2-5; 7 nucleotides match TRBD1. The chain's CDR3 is CASSQDRGTVSAQETQYF. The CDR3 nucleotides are TGCGCCAGCAGCCAAGATCGTGGGACAGTGAGCGCCCAAGAGACCCAGTACTTC.